Here is one T cell receptor beta chain with its context. The antigen it recognizes is unknown. No base qualities exist here, and no much larger clone lies one base off it. This entry comes from a study of a mutant IDH1 vaccine in newly diagnosed glioma (dated by TCRdb to about 2021). At the level of the whole study: Vaccination was initiated 4-6 weeks after radiotherapy alone, or concurrently with temozolomide cycles in the chemotherapy-containing groups. Prior to enrollment, standard therapy consisting of radiotherapy alone, temozolomide alone, or radiochemotherapy with temozolomide had been administered to patients, with the combination being received by most patients. Visit V12 was the week-35 safety follow-up and visit V13 was the week-47 end of study. Of the 32 patients who were treated, about 60% were male and roughly 38% were female, and the mean age was roughly 40 years. Peripheral blood samples were drawn at six visits, namely V03 (baseline), V05, V07, V10, V12 and V13. For exploratory analyses, longitudinal TCRB deep sequencing was carried out in around 24 treated patients wherever samples were available.

Library construction relied on the immunoSEQ multiplex PCR assay. Following the manufacturer's protocol, the hsTCRB Kit was used to amplify rearranged TCR beta chain sequences. Sequencing of TCRB libraries was carried out on an Illumina MiSeq. On the study's bioinformatics: Demultiplexing, trimming and gene mapping were performed with the kit vendor's proprietary platform. In its TCRdb copy, this immuneACCESS table keeps in-frame sequences only and misses some clones. Where compared with another copy, unresolved V genes explain less than half of these, and the others have no known cause. Clonal size and the V and J genes are those of that table, whereas D and trimming came from the DNA. The sample table contains around 94,000 clones; only one count was recorded for roughly 86% of them. Over 0.6% of the sample rests with the top ten. The sample's time point label is to be understood as: week 47, end of study. Every vaccine dose consisted of 300 ug of a 20-mer mutant IDH1 peptide in Montanide, administered subcutaneously together with topical imiquimod. Patients were given eight vaccinations, in weeks 1, 3, 5, 7, 11, 15, 19 and 23, which matched visits V03 through V10. All donors had newly diagnosed IDH1-mutant astrocytomas of WHO grade 3 or 4 that showed loss of nuclear ATRX. The samples were drawn from NOA16, a multicentre, single-arm, open-label phase I trial in Germany that tested a mutant IDH1 peptide vaccine in humans for the first time. Genomic DNA for TCRB sequencing was isolated from EDTA blood with the DNeasy Blood and Tissue Kit.

The full study reports these points: Immune responses induced by the vaccine were seen in approximately 93% of patients across multiple MHC alleles. The authors noted that analyses of patient blood samples could not be reproduced because of sample limitations. No apparent relationship was observed between pseudoprogression and alterations in the top peripheral T cell clonotypes detected by TCRB sequencing. Availability determined which PBMC samples were chosen for TCRB deep sequencing.

Material: PBMCs, obtained from a glioma patient whose treatment included an IDH1 peptide vaccine. The receptor's source is a woman aged 50 to 60 with glioma.

The CDR3 is CASSLGTGTMNTEAFF. The bases are TGTGCCAGCAGCTTGGGGACAGGGACCATGAACACTGAAGCTTTCTTT. The rearrangement joined TRBV5-4 to TRBJ1-1; TRBD1 fits 8 bases in the junction. At the junction V is shortened by 0 bases and J by 0 bases; bases outside the gene matches: 4. CDR1 and CDR2 (SGHNT, YYREEE) derive from the germline V gene (reference sequence). The CDR3 has 16 amino acids, counting the end cysteine and phenylalanine. Only CDR3 DNA is held: 48 bases, read in frame from base 1.